Sequencing of this T cell receptor beta chain was carried out in a study of early T cells in non-severe SARS-CoV-2 infection. About the study: Sequencing used unsorted whole-blood bulk RNA, so chains lack pairing.

MiXCR, run by TCRdb on the 5' RACE reads, gives a single entry per CDR3 protein. The sample contains about 100,000 distinct CDR3 sequences, over 10% of which appear only once. This CDR3 is 16 amino acids long. V shed 5 bases and J 5 bases; nucleotides not matched to a gene: 13. CDR1 and CDR2 from the germline V gene are SGHAT and FQNNGV. Many counts were recorded for this clonotype. Its matching antigen is unknown. General observations from the study: Reliance on VDJdb matching favored anti-spike CD8 responses; private and CD4 specificities were missed.

The clonotype was recovered from an adult who was a healthcare worker with PCR-confirmed SARS-CoV-2 infection or an uninfected control (not recorded which). Sequenced input: whole blood. The chain employs TRBV11-2 and TRBJ2-3, with 7 bases fitting TRBD2. CDR3 amino acids: CASSRGRGWKKDTQYF. CDR3 DNA sequence: TGTGCCAGCAGCCGGGGGAGGGGATGGAAAAAAGATACGCAGTATTTT.